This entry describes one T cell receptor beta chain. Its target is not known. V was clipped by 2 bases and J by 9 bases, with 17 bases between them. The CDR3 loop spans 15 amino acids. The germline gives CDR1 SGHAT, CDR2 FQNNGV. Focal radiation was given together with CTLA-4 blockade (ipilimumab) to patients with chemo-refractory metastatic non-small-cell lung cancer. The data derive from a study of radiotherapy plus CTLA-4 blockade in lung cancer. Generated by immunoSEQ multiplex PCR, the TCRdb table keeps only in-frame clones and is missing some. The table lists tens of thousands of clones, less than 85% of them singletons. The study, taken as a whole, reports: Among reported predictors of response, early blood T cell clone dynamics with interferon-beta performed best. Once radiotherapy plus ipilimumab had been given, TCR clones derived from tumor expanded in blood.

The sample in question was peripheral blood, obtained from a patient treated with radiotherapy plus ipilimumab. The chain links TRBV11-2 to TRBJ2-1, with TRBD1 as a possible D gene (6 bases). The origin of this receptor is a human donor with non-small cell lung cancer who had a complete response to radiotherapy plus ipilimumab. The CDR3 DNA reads TGTGCCAGCAGCTTATCGGGACAACTTCGGGGTGAGCAGTTCTTC. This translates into CASSLSGQLRGEQFF.